A selection of T cell receptor beta chains follows, all from one sample in a study of cytomegalovirus exposure and HLA in healthy donors. Assay used: immunoSEQ multiplex PCR; TCRdb lists only in-frame clones, some missing. The sample lists some 170,000 clones, 60% to 80% occurring once. Sequencing was done on a sample of PBMCs. The origin of the receptors is a man in his forties or fifties in good health and CMV-seropositive. Each CDR3 is given with its conserved first and last residue. D genes are given only for firm matches. Size is omitted from some rows. Given values are once, few, many or a class for expanded clones.

cdr3_length,v_call,d_call,clone_size,j_call,cdr3_nt,cdr3_aa
14,TRBV6-5,.,.,TRBJ1-1,TGTGCCAGCAGCGACCAGGTCAGGAACACTGAAGCTTTCTTT,CASSDQVRNTEAFF
15,TRBV7-8,TRBD1,.,TRBJ2-5,TGTGCCAGCAGCCTCGGTGCCAGGGGGCTGGAGACCCAGTACTTC,CASSLGARGLETQYF
16,TRBV7-9,.,.,TRBJ2-1,TGTGCCAGCAGCCTAAGGGCGGCGGGACTTAACAATGAGCAGTTCTTC,CASSLRAAGLNNEQFF
15,TRBV6-1,.,once,TRBJ2-5,TGTGCCAGCAGCGCTAGAGGAGGACGTGGAGAGACCCAGTACTTC,CASSARGGRGETQYF
16,TRBV30,.,.,TRBJ1-5,TGTGCCTGGAGTGTGGGGAGGTTCCAAGCAAATCAGCCCCAGCATTTT,CAWSVGRFQANQPQHF
14,TRBV5-4,TRBD1,.,TRBJ2-4,TGTGCCAGCAGCTTGGTGCAGGGGGAAGGCATTCAGTACTTC,CASSLVQGEGIQYF
15,TRBV5-8,.,.,TRBJ2-7,TGTGCCAGCAGCTTGAAAAGGGTCAGGGGATACGAGCAGTACTTC,CASSLKRVRGYEQYF
16,TRBV18,TRBD1,.,TRBJ2-5,TGTGCCAGCTCACAAGGGACAGGCCGCGGCCAAGAGACCCAGTACTTC,CASSQGTGRGQETQYF
13,TRBV5-4,.,few,TRBJ2-1,TGTGCCAGCAACCGGGATTCCTACAATGAGCAGTTCTTC,CASNRDSYNEQFF
11,TRBV11-2,.,.,TRBJ2-1,TGTGCCAGCAGCCCCGGCAGGGAGCAGTTCTTC,CASSPGREQFF
14,TRBV6-5,TRBD2,.,TRBJ2-7,TGTGCCAGCCGACTAGCGGGAAATAGGTACGAGCAGTACTTC,CASRLAGNRYEQYF
15,TRBV5-6,.,few,TRBJ1-1,TGTGCCAGCAGCTTTACCCGGAGCTATACCACTGAAGCTTTCTTT,CASSFTRSYTTEAFF
14,TRBV6-4,.,.,TRBJ2-7,TGTGCCAGCTCGAACGGGATTAGACCCCACGAGCAGTACTTC,CASSNGIRPHEQYF
13,TRBV18,.,.,TRBJ2-1,TGTGCCAGCTCACAGGACTGGGACAATGAGCAGTTCTTC,CASSQDWDNEQFF
14,TRBV19,.,few,TRBJ2-1,TGTGCCAGTAGTACCGCCCTCGGTTACAATGAGCAGTTCTTC,CASSTALGYNEQFF
15,TRBV7-9,.,.,TRBJ2-5,TGTGCCTGTCCCCAGCGTGAGGGGGAACAAGAGACCCAGTACTTC,CACPQREGEQETQYF
15,TRBV4-2,.,.,TRBJ1-1,TGTGCCAGCAGCCAAGATTATCGGGGGGCCACTGAAGCTTTCTTT,CASSQDYRGATEAFF
17,TRBV7-8,.,.,TRBJ1-1,TGTGCCAGCAGCTTGGGGGGCGGGGGGGGCCCTAGCGCTGAAGCTTTCTTT,CASSLGGGGGPSAEAFF
16,TRBV9,TRBD2,.,TRBJ2-5,TGTGCCAGCAGCGTAGGAGCGGGAGGGCCGGTGGAGACCCAGTACTTC,CASSVGAGGPVETQYF
14,TRBV6-5,TRBD1,.,TRBJ2-5,TGTGCCAGCCGACAGGGGAATTTTGGAGAGACCCAGTACTTC,CASRQGNFGETQYF
14,TRBV18,.,.,TRBJ2-7,TGTGCCAGCTCACCATCCGGAACAGGGACCGAGCAGTACTTC,CASSPSGTGTEQYF
14,TRBV19,TRBD2,.,TRBJ2-5,TGTGCCAGCCTAGCGGGAGGGCCGGGGGAGACCCAGTACTTC,CASLAGGPGETQYF